The 13 T cell receptor beta chains reported below all come from one sample, sequenced in a study of blood T cell repertoires in COVID-19. The data were produced by immunoSEQ multiplex PCR, yet TCRdb's version contains in-frame clones alone and is incomplete. The data hold 200,000 to 250,000 clones, with about 85% observed a single time. Sequencing was carried out using PBMCs or T cells enriched from blood (not recorded which). These receptor sequences come from a young man who had recovered from COVID-19.

The rearrangement joins TRBV4-3 to TRBJ1-6; no clear D gene. Trimming pared 0 bases from V and 9 bases from J, leaving 15 bases between. This CDR3 contains 16 residues. Germline CDR1 is LGHNA and CDR2 is YSLEER. This chain's CDR3 is CASSQDRTRSGSPLHF. In DNA, the CDR3 is TGCGCCAGCAGCCAAGATCGGACCCGAAGCGGTTCACCCCTCCACTTT.

V gene TRBV7-9 combines with J gene TRBJ1-6; D gene ambiguous. This CDR3 comprises 12 residues. The V gene's germline CDR1 is SEHNR and CDR2 FQNEAQ (reference sequence). The V and J ends lost 5 bases and 8 bases respectively, with 7 bases between them. The CDR3 DNA reads as TGTGCCAGCAGCCAGGTGGATTCACCCCTCCACTTT. The encoded protein is CASSQVDSPLHF.

The chain combines TRBV7-6 with TRBJ2-3; the D gene is possibly TRBD1 (5 bases). The V gene lost 0 bases and the J gene lost 1 base, with 17 bases spanning the gap. The CDR3 length is 18 residues. Germline-derived CDR1 and CDR2 are SGHVS and FNYEAQ. The CDR3 region has the DNA TGTGCCAGCAGCTTAGCGCTAGACCAAGGGGCGGGCACAGATACGCAGTATTTT. It is translated as CASSLALDQGAGTDTQYF.

V gene TRBV6-5 combines with J gene TRBJ2-2; a weak D match, TRBD1 (6 bases). The CDR3 sequence is 15 residues long. Germline assignment: CDR1 MNHEY and CDR2 SVGAGI. V lost 7 bases, J lost 3 bases, and 15 bases lay in between. The CDR3 protein is CASIPQGRDTGELFF. CDR3 nucleotide sequence: TGTGCCAGCATTCCACAGGGAAGGGACACCGGGGAGCTGTTTTTT.

CDR3: CASSSWTGTQPQHF. As DNA, the CDR3 is TGTGCCAGCAGCTCCTGGACAGGGACACAGCCCCAGCATTTT. V is TRBV5-6 and J is TRBJ1-5; 8 nucleotides line up with TRBD1. The CDR3 totals 14 residues. The V gene end was trimmed by 3 bases and the J gene end by 7 bases; junction bases not matched to a gene: 6. Germline CDR1 SGHDT, CDR2 YYEEEE.

This clone has only one observation. The chain joins TRBV3-1 (or the pseudogene TRBV3-2) to TRBJ1-2; D gene unclear. This CDR3 region has 13 residues. Trimming pared 0 bases from V and 9 bases from J, leaving 11 bases between. Looked up from germline, CDR1 is LGHDT and CDR2 is YNNKEL (reference sequence). The CDR3, as DNA: TGTGCCAGCAGCCAAGACGGGAGGGTGAGCTACACCTTC. Translating it yields CASSQDGRVSYTF.

This CDR3 is CAWSTGVSSGNTIYF. The DNA of the CDR3 is TGTGCCTGGAGTACAGGGGTCTCCTCTGGAAACACCATATATTTT. The V gene is TRBV30, the J gene TRBJ1-3; 7 bases line up with TRBD1. Germline-derived CDR1 and CDR2 are GTSNPN and SVGIG (reference sequence). There are 15 residues in the CDR3. With 2 bases clipped from V and 0 bases from J, the junction kept 4 bases outside the gene matches.

The chain links TRBV2 to TRBJ1-6; D unclear. V was shortened by 6 bases and J by 10 bases, with 13 bases between the two germline ends. Per germline, CDR1 SNHLY and CDR2 FYNNEI. The CDR3 is 13 residues long. CDR3 sequence: CASRRLQVSPLHF. CDR3 DNA: TGTGCCAGCAGGCGACTGCAAGTCTCACCCCTCCACTTT.

The rearrangement links TRBV19 to TRBJ1-4; D is ambiguous. Germline V gene sequence: CDR1 LNHDA, CDR2 SQIVND (reference sequence). The CDR3 totals 14 residues. V was pared by 6 bases and J by 6 bases, with 14 bases between. Here the CDR3 reads CASSPPGLYEKLFF. CDR3 in DNA: TGTGCCAGTAGCCCCCCGGGGTTGTATGAAAAACTGTTTTTT.

This chain links TRBV27 with TRBJ2-7; TRBD1 matches at 8 bases. Germline V gene sequence: CDR1 MNHEY, CDR2 SMNVEV (reference sequence). The CDR3 extends over 14 amino acids. The V gene end was trimmed by 5 bases and the J gene end by 4 bases; junction bases not matched to a gene: 7. The chain's CDR3 is CASSTHRGAYEQYF. The CDR3 nucleotides are TGTGCCAGCAGTACCCACAGGGGGGCTTACGAGCAGTACTTC.

The sample holds a few counts of this clone. The chain uses TRBV4-2 and TRBJ1-2, with a possible D match to TRBD1 (5 bases). The germline V gene has CDR1 LGHNA and CDR2 YNFKEQ. V gave up 0 bases and J gave up 8 bases, with 10 bases separating them. The CDR3 is 13 amino acids. The CDR3 sequence: CASSQEAGGGYTF. CDR3 coding DNA: TGTGCCAGCAGCCAAGAGGCCGGGGGAGGCTACACCTTC.

This chain joins TRBV19 and TRBJ1-5; 7 bases fit TRBD1. V gave up 3 bases and J gave up 2 bases; unmatched junction bases: 1. The germline V gene has CDR1 LNHDA and CDR2 SQIVND (reference sequence). This CDR3 is 14 amino acids long. CDR3 sequence reads: CASSIDRGNQPQHF. The CDR3 DNA reads as TGTGCCAGTAGTATCGACAGGGGCAATCAGCCCCAGCATTTT.

This clone was picked up one time. J is TRBJ1-1 and V is TRBV29-1; TRBD1 might be the D (5 bases). Germline V gene data show CDR1 as SQVTM and CDR2 as ANQGSEA. The length of the CDR3 is 14 residues. The V and J ends lost 6 bases and 4 bases respectively, with 18 bases between them. The CDR3 reads CSVVNWTSPTEAFF. DNA for the CDR3: TGCAGCGTAGTGAACTGGACATCGCCCACTGAAGCTTTCTTT.